This T cell receptor (beta chain) stems from a study of blood T cell repertoires in COVID-19. About the research overall: Sites in the United States, Italy and Spain provided acute and convalescent COVID-19 samples.

Under the authors' procedure: From reference gene primer amplification, estimates of nucleated cell counts were derived. Generated by immunoSEQ multiplex PCR, the TCRdb table keeps only in-frame clones and is missing some. V and J calls and clone size are given by that table; D and trimming were obtained from the DNA. The profile shows around 130,000 clones, approximately 71% of them singletons. Germline V CDR1 and CDR2: LNHNV, YYDKDF (reference sequence). CDR3 length equals 16 residues. V was trimmed by 5 bases and J by 5 bases, leaving 22 bases between them. The V gene is TRBV15, the J gene TRBJ2-7; possibly TRBD2 for D (6 bases). This receptor was obtained from a human donor in a cohort sampled during active COVID-19. Source material: peripheral blood. CDR3 protein: CATSLRRGISPDEQYF. CDR3 DNA sequence: TGTGCCACCAGCCTCAGGAGGGGAATTTCCCCCGACGAGCAGTACTTC.